The sequence of this T cell receptor beta chain was determined in a study of OX40 agonist ivuxolimab in advanced cancers. Study background: The drug used for patients, ivuxolimab, was an agonistic anti-OX40 (CD134) antibody.

TCRdb keeps only in-frame clones here, not all; method: immunoSEQ multiplex PCR. The table includes 65,000 to 80,000 clones, approximately 90% detected once. The CDR3 is made up of 14 amino acids. Germline CDR1 and CDR2: MNHEY and SMNVEV (reference sequence). The J segment lost 6 bases and the V segment lost 1 base, leaving 2 bases of the junction unmatched. Sampling times: baseline, cycle 4 day 1, cycle 7 day 1. The source of this sequence is an adult with an advanced solid tumor such as melanoma, head and neck, liver or kidney cancer. The source was CD4+ or CD8+ T cells sorted from blood, collected in a trial of the OX40 agonist ivuxolimab. The chain links TRBV27 to TRBJ2-7; 11 bases fit TRBD1. The CDR3 region has the DNA TGTGCCAGCAGTTTATGGGGACAGGGGGGCGAGCAGTACTTC. Its protein product is CASSLWGQGGEQYF.